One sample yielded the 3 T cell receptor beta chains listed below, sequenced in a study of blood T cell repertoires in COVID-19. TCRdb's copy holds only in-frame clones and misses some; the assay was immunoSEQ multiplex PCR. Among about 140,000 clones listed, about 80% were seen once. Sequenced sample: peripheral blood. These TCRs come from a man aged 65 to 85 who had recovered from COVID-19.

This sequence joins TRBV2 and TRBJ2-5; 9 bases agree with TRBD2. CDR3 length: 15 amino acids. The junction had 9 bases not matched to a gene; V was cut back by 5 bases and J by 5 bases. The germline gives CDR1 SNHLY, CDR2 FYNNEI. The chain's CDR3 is CASSYTASGAETQYF. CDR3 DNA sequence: TGTGCCAGCAGTTATACGGCTAGCGGGGCGGAGACCCAGTACTTC.

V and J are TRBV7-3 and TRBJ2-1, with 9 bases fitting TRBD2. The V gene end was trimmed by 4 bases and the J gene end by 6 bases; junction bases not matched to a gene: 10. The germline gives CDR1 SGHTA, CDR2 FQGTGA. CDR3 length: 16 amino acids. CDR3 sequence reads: CASSSPGLAGPNEQFF. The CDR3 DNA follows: TGTGCCAGCAGCTCCCCCGGGCTAGCGGGACCCAATGAGCAGTTCTTC.

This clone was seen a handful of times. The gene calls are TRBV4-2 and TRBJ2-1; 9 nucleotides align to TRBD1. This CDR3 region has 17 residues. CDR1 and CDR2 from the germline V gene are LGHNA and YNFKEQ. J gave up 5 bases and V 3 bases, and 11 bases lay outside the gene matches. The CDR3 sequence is CASSHPPGTGPNNEQFF. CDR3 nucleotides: TGTGCCAGCAGCCACCCCCCCGGGACAGGGCCGAACAATGAGCAGTTCTTC.